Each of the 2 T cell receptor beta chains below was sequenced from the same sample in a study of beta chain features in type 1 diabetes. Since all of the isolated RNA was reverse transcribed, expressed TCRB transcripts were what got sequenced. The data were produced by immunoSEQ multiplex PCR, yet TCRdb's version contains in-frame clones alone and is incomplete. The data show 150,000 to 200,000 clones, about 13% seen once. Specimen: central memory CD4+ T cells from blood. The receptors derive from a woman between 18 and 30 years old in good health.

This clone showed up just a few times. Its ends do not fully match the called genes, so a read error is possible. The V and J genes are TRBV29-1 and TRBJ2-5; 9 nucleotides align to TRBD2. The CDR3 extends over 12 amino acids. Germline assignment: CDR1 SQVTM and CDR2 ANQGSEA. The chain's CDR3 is CSVRAGGNPANF. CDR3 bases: TGCAGCGTTCGGGCGGGAGGGAATCCCGCGAACTTC.

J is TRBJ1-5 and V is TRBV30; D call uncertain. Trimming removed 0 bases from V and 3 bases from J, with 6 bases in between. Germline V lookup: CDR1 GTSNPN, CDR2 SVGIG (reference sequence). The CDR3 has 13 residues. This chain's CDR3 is CAWSVSLNQPQHF. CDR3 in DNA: TGTGCCTGGAGTGTAAGCCTCAATCAGCCCCAGCATTTT.